Only one count was recorded for the clone carrying this T cell receptor (beta chain). These data come from a study of cytomegalovirus exposure and HLA in healthy donors. The PCR ran on 60 Vbeta and 13 Jbeta primers. Sequencing was performed with immunoSEQ multiplex PCR; in TCRdb, only in-frame clones are kept and a portion is missing. This sample yields fewer than 150,000 clones, of which 67% are seen a single time; almost 8.5% belongs to the top ten. Germline-derived CDR1 and CDR2 are LNHNV and YYDKDF (reference sequence). After removal of 2 bases from V and 4 bases from J, the junction contained 7 bases not matched to a gene. The CDR3 is made up of 17 amino acids.

The TCR sequence derives from a man in his late teens or twenties in good health and CMV-seropositive. Sequencing was performed on PBMCs. J is TRBJ2-3 and V is TRBV15, with 12 bases fitting TRBD1. In nucleotides, the CDR3 is TGTGCCACCAGCAGATGGGCCGGGACAGGGGGCGCAGATACGCAGTATTTT. Its translation: CATSRWAGTGGADTQYF.